The present T cell receptor (beta chain) was sequenced within a study of T cell changes during pregnancy in multiple sclerosis. Libraries were prepared by immunoSEQ multiplex PCR; TCRdb keeps only in-frame clonotypes and omits some of them. The sample has 30,000 to 45,000 clones, 91% seen once; the top ten hold over 5%. The input for sequencing was CD8+ T cells from peripheral blood mononuclear cells, taken in the second trimester of pregnancy. The sequence derives from a female donor with multiple sclerosis, enrolled in a pregnancy study.

The CDR3 spells CASSDRERTYMNTEAFF. CDR3 nucleotides: TGTGCCAGCAGTGATAGGGAGAGGACTTACATGAACACTGAAGCTTTCTTT. This chain uses TRBV25-1 with TRBJ1-1; D gene ambiguous. Germline-derived CDR1 and CDR2 are MGHDK and SYGVNS. The germline V and J ends were trimmed by 3 bases and 0 bases, with 17 bases remaining between them. There are 17 residues in the CDR3.